Shown below are 25 T cell receptor beta chains from a single sample sequenced in a study of PD-L1 blockade in urothelial cancer. Time point here: peripheral blood 6 weeks after treatment start. Generated by immunoSEQ multiplex PCR, the TCRdb table keeps only in-frame clones and is missing some. The sample contains more than 60,000 clones, 88% of which appear only once. The sequencing here drew on PBMCs, taken around atezolizumab (anti-PD-L1) treatment. These receptors were collected from a man aged 55 to 70 with urothelial cancer.

The rearrangement uses TRBV6-5 and TRBJ1-1, with 7 positions matching TRBD1. The CDR3 length is 14 residues. The ends lost 6 bases at V and 4 bases at J; junction bases unmatched: 8. CDR1 is MNHEY, CDR2 SVGAGI, per germline. CDR3 residues: CASRDTGVGTEAFF. CDR3 nucleotide sequence: TGTGCCAGCAGAGACACAGGGGTCGGCACTGAAGCTTTCTTT.

The sample holds one count of this clone. The genes are TRBV28 and TRBJ2-1; 8 bases fit TRBD2. The CDR3 totals 15 residues. V lost 2 bases, J lost 9 bases, and 9 bases stayed unmatched. Germline CDR1 and CDR2: MDHEN and SYDVKM. DNA of the CDR3: TGTGCCAGCAGTTTAGCGGGAGGACCTTGGGTTGAGCAGTTCTTC. Translation: CASSLAGGPWVEQFF.

The chain is built from TRBV27 and TRBJ2-7, with D perhaps TRBD1 (5 bases). V was cut by 3 bases and J by 3 bases, with 9 bases left in between. The CDR3 is 13 amino acids. Germline values: CDR1 MNHEY, CDR2 SMNVEV (reference sequence). CDR3 bases: TGTGCCAGCAGTTTCCAGCAGGGCTACGAGCAGTACTTC. The encoded protein is CASSFQQGYEQYF.

The chain recombines TRBV27 with TRBJ2-7; 9 nucleotides align to TRBD1. This CDR3 is built from 15 residues. J gave up 6 bases and V 5 bases, and 11 bases lay outside the gene matches. Germline V gene data show CDR1 as MNHEY and CDR2 as SMNVEV (reference sequence). This CDR3 reads CASSTTGTGSLEQYF. CDR3 coding DNA: TGTGCCAGCAGTACCACCGGGACAGGGTCTCTCGAGCAGTACTTC.

This clone was seen only once. The rearrangement joins TRBV7-9 to TRBJ1-1; D uncertain. Germline V gene data show CDR1 as SEHNR and CDR2 as FQNEAQ (reference sequence). The CDR3 extends over 15 amino acids. Trimming took 3 bases from V and 5 from J, leaving 16 bases between them. The CDR3, as DNA: TGTGCCAGCAGCTTTTCCACGAGACCGGGAACTGAAGCTTTCTTT. This encodes CASSFSTRPGTEAFF.

The chain uses TRBV7-3 and TRBJ2-2; 8 bases are shared with TRBD2. This CDR3 region has 16 residues. Germline V gives CDR1 SGHTA, CDR2 FQGTGA. V lost 5 bases, J lost 5 bases, and 10 bases stayed unmatched. The CDR3 DNA reads TGTGCCAGCAGCCCCTCGCGAACTAGCGGAACCGGGGAGCTGTTTTTT. Its translation: CASSPSRTSGTGELFF.

This chain uses TRBV7-2 with TRBJ1-2; a possible D gene is TRBD1 (6 bases). Trimming removed 5 bases at V and 7 bases at J, with 17 bases between. Germline CDR1 is SGHTA and CDR2 is FQGNSA. The CDR3 is 14 residues long. CDR3 DNA sequence: TGTGCCAGCAGCGGATCAAAGGGGGGGGGTGGCTACACCTTC. Translating gives CASSGSKGGGGYTF.

This clone was picked up one time. The chain links TRBV6-5 to TRBJ2-5, with a possible D match to TRBD2 (6 bases). V lost 0 bases, J lost 5 bases, and 10 bases lay in between. Germline CDR1 MNHEY, CDR2 SVGAGI. CDR3 size: 14 residues. The CDR3 spells CASSYSAGWETQYF. The DNA for the CDR3 is TGTGCCAGCAGTTACTCGGCGGGGTGGGAGACCCAGTACTTC.

This chain connects TRBV6-1 to TRBJ1-1; 9 bases fit TRBD1. CDR1 and CDR2 from the germline V gene are MNHNS and SASEGT. The CDR3 contains 15 residues. V lost 4 bases to trimming and J lost 3 bases; unmatched junction nucleotides: 6. CDR3 nucleotide sequence: TGTGCCAGCAGTGCCGGGACAGGGCAGTACACTGAAGCTTTCTTT. Its protein product is CASSAGTGQYTEAFF.

This CDR3 is CASSDPSRRGSYYGYTF. The CDR3 region has the DNA TGTGCCAGCAGTGACCCATCGAGAAGGGGCAGCTACTATGGCTACACCTTC. The genes are TRBV6-4 and TRBJ1-2; the D gene is possibly TRBD1 (5 bases). Germline V lookup: CDR1 MRHNA, CDR2 SNTAGT. The CDR3 totals 17 residues. Trimming stripped 2 bases from V and 3 bases from J, with 19 bases between.

The chain couples TRBV25-1 to TRBJ2-7, with 9 bases lining up with TRBD1. The germline CDR1 and CDR2 sequences are MGHDK and SYGVNS. The CDR3 sequence is 17 residues long. J was trimmed by 6 bases and V by 2 bases; bases with no gene match: 14. The CDR3 region is CASSEDDLRDRVSEQYF. CDR3 nucleotide sequence: TGTGCCAGCAGTGAAGACGACTTAAGGGACAGGGTGAGCGAGCAGTACTTC.

This sequence joins TRBV27 and TRBJ1-4; D uncertain. Trimming shortened V by 1 base and J by 8 bases, and 23 bases separated the two germline ends. The CDR3 length is 18 residues. The germline gives CDR1 MNHEY, CDR2 SMNVEV (reference sequence). CDR3 coding DNA: TGTGCCAGCAGTTTATGGCTAGCGAAACGGGTCCCAATAGAAAAACTGTTTTTT. This sequence encodes CASSLWLAKRVPIEKLFF.

The genes are TRBV28 and TRBJ2-5; 9 bases fit TRBD2. Germline V gives CDR1 MDHEN, CDR2 SYDVKM. The CDR3 has 17 residues. The J segment lost 4 bases and the V segment lost 2 bases, leaving 11 bases of the junction unmatched. DNA of the CDR3: TGTGCCAGCAGTTTAGGTGGGGCGGGAGGGCGGGGAGAGACCCAGTACTTC. Translated: CASSLGGAGGRGETQYF.

The rearrangement links TRBV7-3 to TRBJ2-7, with 9 bases identical to TRBD2. This CDR3 is built from 17 residues. CDR1 and CDR2 (germline): SGHTA, FQGTGA. Germline trimming cut 5 bases from V and 7 bases from J; bases unmatched to any gene: 18. The CDR3 DNA sequence: TGTGCCAGCAGCGCCGGAGGGAACGGACTAGCGCCTCTAGAGCAGTACTTC. This sequence encodes CASSAGGNGLAPLEQYF.

The chain links TRBV11-1 to TRBJ1-2, with 9 bases lining up with TRBD1. From germline, CDR1 is SGHAT and CDR2 FQDESV (reference sequence). V gave up 5 bases and J gave up 8 bases; unmatched junction bases: 9. The length of the CDR3 is 14 residues. The CDR3 DNA is TGTGCCAGCAGCCCATCGGGACAGGGAGTCGGCTACACCTTC. Protein sequence: CASSPSGQGVGYTF.

This clone was seen a few times. Here the CDR3 reads CASSSGQGNYGYTF. DNA of the CDR3: TGTGCCAGCAGCTCGGGACAGGGGAACTATGGCTACACCTTC. The rearrangement uses TRBV7-9 and TRBJ1-2; 10 nucleotides line up with TRBD1. The CDR3 loop spans 14 amino acids. V was clipped by 4 bases and J by 2 bases; unmatched bases: 1. Looked up from germline, CDR1 is SEHNR and CDR2 is FQNEAQ (reference sequence).

The V call is TRBV19, the J call TRBJ2-7; weak D call: TRBD1 (6 bases). This CDR3 is built from 14 residues. Trimming pared 3 bases from V and 2 bases from J, leaving 11 bases between. CDR1 and CDR2 from the germline V gene are LNHDA and SQIVND (reference sequence). The chain's CDR3 is CASSIRDTTYEQYF. In nucleotides, the CDR3 is TGTGCCAGTAGTATCCGGGACACCACCTACGAGCAGTACTTC. The entire variable domain, with the rest obtained from reference TRBV19 and TRBJ2-7, is as follows: DGGITQSPKYLFRKEGQNVTLSCEQNLNHDAMYWYRQDPGQGLRLIYYSQIVNDFQKGDIAEGYSVSREKKESFPLTVTSAQKNPTAFYLCASSIRDTTYEQYFGPGTRLTVT.

CDR3 bases: TGCGCCAGCAGCCGAACAGTTAATGAAAAACTGTTTTTT. Its protein is CASSRTVNEKLFF. The chain carries TRBV10-1 and TRBJ1-4, with D unresolved. Trimming shortened V by 6 bases and J by 4 bases, and 9 bases separated the two germline ends. The CDR3 extends over 13 amino acids. Germline V gene data show CDR1 as WNHNN and CDR2 as SYGVQD (reference sequence).

The chain joins TRBV19 to TRBJ1-5, with D unresolved. CDR1 and CDR2 (germline): LNHDA, SQIVND (reference sequence). Trimming took 3 bases from V and 1 from J, leaving 10 bases between them. CDR3 length equals 15 residues. The CDR3 loop is CASSISGVSNQPQHF. In DNA form, the CDR3 reads TGTGCCAGTAGTATCTCCGGGGTGAGCAATCAGCCCCAGCATTTT.

This chain connects TRBV13 to TRBJ2-5; 8 bases align to TRBD2. V lost 4 bases to trimming and J lost 7 bases; unmatched junction nucleotides: 17. The CDR3 runs 17 residues. Germline V CDR1 and CDR2: PRHDT, FYEKMQ (reference sequence). CDR3 coding DNA: TGTGCCAGCAGCTCCCGCCCTAGCGGGTCCTCCCGGGGGACCCAGTACTTC. Translation: CASSSRPSGSSRGTQYF.

The rearrangement joins TRBV19 to TRBJ1-2, with no clear D. The CDR3 loop spans 12 amino acids. In germline, CDR1 is LNHDA, CDR2 SQIVND (reference sequence). The V end lost 10 bases, the J end lost 6 bases, and 15 bases lay between the germline ends. This CDR3 reads CATRRGMDGYTF. In DNA, the CDR3 is TGTGCCACCCGGCGGGGAATGGATGGCTACACCTTC.

This clone has just a few counts. This sequence joins TRBV11-3 and TRBJ1-1; D may be TRBD1 (5 bases). The CDR3 has 11 amino acids. The ends were cut back, 3 bases at V and 7 bases at J, with 6 bases in the middle. Germline CDR1 SGHNT, CDR2 YENEEA. The DNA for the CDR3 is TGTGCCAGCAGCTTCGGGGGTGAAGCTTTCTTT. This codes for CASSFGGEAFF.

The chain couples TRBV7-3 to TRBJ2-3; TRBD2 aligns across 13 bases. The germline CDR1 and CDR2 sequences are SGHTA and FQGTGA. Trimming at V came to 0 bases and at J to 5 bases, leaving 5 bases not matched to a gene. The CDR3 covers 17 residues. The CDR3 spells CASSLTRTSGRRDTQYF. The CDR3 bases are TGTGCCAGCAGCTTAACGCGGACTAGCGGGAGACGAGATACGCAGTATTTT.

The chain uses TRBV28 and TRBJ2-5, with 9 bases aligning to TRBD2. The CDR3 extends over 14 amino acids. The V segment lost 7 bases and the J segment 5 bases; nucleotides outside the gene matches: 8. Germline V lookup: CDR1 MDHEN, CDR2 SYDVKM. CDR3 loop: CASNGREGGETQYF. DNA for the CDR3: TGTGCCAGCAATGGGCGGGAGGGAGGGGAGACCCAGTACTTC.

Details on this clone: At one boundary the junction diverges from the germline segment, which might be a read error. At the DNA level, this CDR3 is encoded by other sequences in the same sample as well. The V call is TRBV30, the J call TRBJ1-6; TRBD1 is a possible D gene (6 bases). The CDR3 length is 20 residues. Germline-derived CDR1 and CDR2 are GTSNPN and SVGIG (reference sequence). DNA for the CDR3: TGTGCCTGGAGTGTATATTTGGGGGCTTCGGGGCCTGAATATAATTCACCTCTCCACTTT. It encodes CAWSVYLGASGPEYNSPLHF.